What follows describes a single T cell receptor (beta chain). Seattle enrolled patients during active infection and tracked them longitudinally. This entry belongs to a study of blood T cell repertoires in COVID-19. Study background: Acute-phase and convalescent COVID-19 samples originated in the United States, Italy and Spain. PBMCs, B-cell-depleted T cells, or T cells provided the cDNA or gDNA that made up the material.

The CDR3 extends over 15 amino acids. The junction had 8 bases not matched to a gene; V was cut back by 3 bases and J by 7 bases. Germline V gives CDR1 SGHTA, CDR2 FQGTGA. The table came from immunoSEQ multiplex PCR; TCRdb's copy has only in-frame clones and leaves some out. Altogether 250,000 to 350,000 clones are present, more than 70% being singletons, with the ten largest covering roughly 12%. V is TRBV7-3 and J is TRBJ2-7; 11 positions agree with TRBD2. The receptor's source is a woman in her twenties or thirties with COVID-19, enrolled during active disease. Specimen: peripheral blood. The CDR3 here is CASSFGTSGSGEQYF. The CDR3 coding sequence is TGTGCCAGCAGCTTCGGGACTAGCGGAAGCGGAGAGCAGTACTTC.